Reported below is one T cell receptor (beta chain). This CDR3 contains 14 residues. CDR1 and CDR2 (germline): MNHNY, SVGAGI (reference sequence). V lost 6 bases and J 0 bases, leaving 9 bases between the germline ends. The table came from immunoSEQ multiplex PCR; TCRdb's copy has only in-frame clones and leaves some out. The table records approximately 20,000 clones, 81% of them present only once. The record originates from a study of T cells in tumors after PD-1 blockade. The wider study: Prior checkpoint blockade, systemic immunosuppressant use, or anti-cancer therapy within 4 weeks excluded patients.

The sequence came from a human donor with advanced basal cell or squamous cell carcinoma (not recorded which). The sample here was PBMCs, taken after anti-PD-1 therapy. V gene TRBV6-6 combines with J gene TRBJ1-3; D ambiguous. In nucleotides, the CDR3 is TGTGCCAGCAGCCAAGGATACTCTGGAAACACCATATATTTT. Protein product: CASSQGYSGNTIYF.